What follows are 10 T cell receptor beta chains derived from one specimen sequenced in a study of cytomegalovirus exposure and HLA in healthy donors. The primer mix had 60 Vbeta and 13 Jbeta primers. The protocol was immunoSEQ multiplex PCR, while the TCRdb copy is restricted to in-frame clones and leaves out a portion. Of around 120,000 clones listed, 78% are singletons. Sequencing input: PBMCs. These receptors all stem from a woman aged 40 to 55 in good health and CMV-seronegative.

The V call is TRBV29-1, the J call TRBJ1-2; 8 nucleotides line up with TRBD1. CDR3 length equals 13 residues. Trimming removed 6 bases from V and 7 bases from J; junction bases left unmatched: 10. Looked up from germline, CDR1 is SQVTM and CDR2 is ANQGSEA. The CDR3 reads CSVWDRRDGGYTF. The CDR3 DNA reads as TGCAGCGTGTGGGACAGGAGGGATGGTGGCTACACCTTC.

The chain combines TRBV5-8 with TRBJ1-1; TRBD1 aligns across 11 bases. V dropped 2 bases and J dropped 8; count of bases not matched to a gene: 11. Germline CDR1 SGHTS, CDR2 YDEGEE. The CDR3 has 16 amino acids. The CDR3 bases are TGTGCCAGCAGCTTAGGACAGGGGGCTTTGGGAGGCGAAGCTTTCTTT. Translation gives CASSLGQGALGGEAFF.

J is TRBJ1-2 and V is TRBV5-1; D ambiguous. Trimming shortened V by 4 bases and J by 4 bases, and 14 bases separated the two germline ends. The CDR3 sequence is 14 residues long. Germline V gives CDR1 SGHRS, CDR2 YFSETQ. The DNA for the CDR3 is TGCGCCAGCAGCCTCTCCGGGGAGTCCTATGGCTACACCTTC. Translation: CASSLSGESYGYTF.

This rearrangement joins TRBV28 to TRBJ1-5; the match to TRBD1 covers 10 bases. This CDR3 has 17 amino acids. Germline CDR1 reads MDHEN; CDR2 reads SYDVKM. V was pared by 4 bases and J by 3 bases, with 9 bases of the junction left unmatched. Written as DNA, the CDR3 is TGTGCCAGCAGTTCCCCCGGGACAGGGGACAACAATCAGCCCCAGCATTTT. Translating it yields CASSSPGTGDNNQPQHF.

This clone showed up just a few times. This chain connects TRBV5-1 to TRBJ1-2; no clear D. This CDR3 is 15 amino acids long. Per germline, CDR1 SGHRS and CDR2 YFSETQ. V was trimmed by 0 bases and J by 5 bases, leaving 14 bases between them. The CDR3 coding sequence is TGCGCCAGCAGCTTGGGGTCCGGAGGCTTATATGGCTACACCTTC. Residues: CASSLGSGGLYGYTF.

The CDR3 loop reads CASSQFPYEQYF. Here the CDR3 DNA reads TGTGCCAGCAGCCAATTTCCCTACGAGCAGTACTTC. The chain uses TRBV5-4 and TRBJ2-7; D not resolved. This CDR3 region has 12 residues. Germline V CDR1 and CDR2: SGHNT, YYREEE (reference sequence). Trimming shortened V by 4 bases and J by 2 bases, and 7 bases separated the two germline ends.

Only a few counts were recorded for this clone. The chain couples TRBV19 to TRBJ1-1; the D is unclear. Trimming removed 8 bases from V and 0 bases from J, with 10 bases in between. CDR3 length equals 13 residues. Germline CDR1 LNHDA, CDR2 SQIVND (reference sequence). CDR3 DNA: TGTGCCAGTTGTACACAGATGAACACTGAAGCTTTCTTT. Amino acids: CASCTQMNTEAFF.

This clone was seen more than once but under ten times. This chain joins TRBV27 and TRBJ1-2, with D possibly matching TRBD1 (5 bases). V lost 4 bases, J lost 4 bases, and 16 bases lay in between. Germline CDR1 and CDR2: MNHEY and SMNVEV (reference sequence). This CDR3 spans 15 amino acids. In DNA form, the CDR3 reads TGTGCCAGCAGTTCAGCGTTAGGGGTAGGCTATGGCTACACCTTC. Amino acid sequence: CASSSALGVGYGYTF.

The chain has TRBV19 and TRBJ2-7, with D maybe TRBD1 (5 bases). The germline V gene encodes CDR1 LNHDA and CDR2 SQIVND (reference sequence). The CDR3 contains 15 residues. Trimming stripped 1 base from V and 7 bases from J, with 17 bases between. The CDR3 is CASSIVGQGFREQYF. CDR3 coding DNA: TGTGCCAGTAGTATAGTGGGGCAGGGATTTCGGGAGCAGTACTTC.

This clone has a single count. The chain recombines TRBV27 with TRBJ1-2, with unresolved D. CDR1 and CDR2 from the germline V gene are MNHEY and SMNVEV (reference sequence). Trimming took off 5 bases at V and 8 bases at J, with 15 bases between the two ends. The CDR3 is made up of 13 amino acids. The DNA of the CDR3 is TGTGCCAGCAGTCCCCGGCAGGCGGGCGGCTACACCTTC. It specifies CASSPRQAGGYTF.